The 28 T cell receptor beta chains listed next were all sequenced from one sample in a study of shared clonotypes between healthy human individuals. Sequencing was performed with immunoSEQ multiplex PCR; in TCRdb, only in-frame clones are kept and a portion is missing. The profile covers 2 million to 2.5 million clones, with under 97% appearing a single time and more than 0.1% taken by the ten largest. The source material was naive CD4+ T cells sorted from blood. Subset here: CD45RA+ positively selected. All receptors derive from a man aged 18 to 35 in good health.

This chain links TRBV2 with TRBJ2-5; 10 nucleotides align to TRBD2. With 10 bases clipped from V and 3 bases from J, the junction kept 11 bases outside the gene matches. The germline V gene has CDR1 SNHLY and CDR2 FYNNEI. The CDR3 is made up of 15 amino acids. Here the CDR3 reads CANSRASGGKETQYF. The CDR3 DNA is TGTGCCAACTCTAGGGCTAGCGGGGGAAAAGAGACCCAGTACTTC.

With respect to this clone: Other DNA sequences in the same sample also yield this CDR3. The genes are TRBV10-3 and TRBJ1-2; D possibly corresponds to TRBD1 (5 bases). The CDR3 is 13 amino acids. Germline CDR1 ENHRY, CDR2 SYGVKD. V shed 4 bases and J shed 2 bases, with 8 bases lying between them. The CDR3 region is CAISGAGNYGYTF. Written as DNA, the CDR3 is TGTGCCATCAGTGGGGCAGGGAACTATGGCTACACCTTC.

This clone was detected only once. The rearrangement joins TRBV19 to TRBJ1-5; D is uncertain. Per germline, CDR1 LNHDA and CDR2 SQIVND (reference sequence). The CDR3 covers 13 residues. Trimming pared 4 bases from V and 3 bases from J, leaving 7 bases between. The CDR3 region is CASSTELNQPQHF. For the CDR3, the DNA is TGTGCCAGTAGTACCGAGCTCAATCAGCCCCAGCATTTT.

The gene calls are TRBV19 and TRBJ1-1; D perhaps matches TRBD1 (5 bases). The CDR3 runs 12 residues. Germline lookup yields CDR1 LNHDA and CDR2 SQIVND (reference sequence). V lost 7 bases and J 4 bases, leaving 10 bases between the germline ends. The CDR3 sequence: CASTRVGTEAFF. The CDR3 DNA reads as TGTGCCAGTACCAGGGTTGGCACTGAAGCTTTCTTT.

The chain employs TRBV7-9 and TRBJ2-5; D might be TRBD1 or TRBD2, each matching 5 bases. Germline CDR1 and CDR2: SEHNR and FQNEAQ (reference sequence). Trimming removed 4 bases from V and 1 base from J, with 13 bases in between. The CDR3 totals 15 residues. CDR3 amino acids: CASSWGGQGQETQYF. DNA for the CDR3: TGTGCCAGCAGCTGGGGCGGGCAGGGCCAAGAGACCCAGTACTTC.

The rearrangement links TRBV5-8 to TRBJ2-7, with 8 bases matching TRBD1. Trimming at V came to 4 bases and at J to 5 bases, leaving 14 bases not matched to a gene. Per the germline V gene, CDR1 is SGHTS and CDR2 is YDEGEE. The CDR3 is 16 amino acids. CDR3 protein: CASSRNFQGANDEQYF. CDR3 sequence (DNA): TGTGCCAGCAGCCGAAACTTCCAGGGGGCGAACGACGAGCAGTACTTC.

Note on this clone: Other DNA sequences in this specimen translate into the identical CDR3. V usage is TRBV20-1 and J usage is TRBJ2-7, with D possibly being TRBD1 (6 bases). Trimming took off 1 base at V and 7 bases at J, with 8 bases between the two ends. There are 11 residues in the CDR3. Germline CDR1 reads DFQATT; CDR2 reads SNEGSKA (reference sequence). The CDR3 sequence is CSARVRGEQYF. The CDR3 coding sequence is TGCAGTGCTAGAGTTAGGGGGGAGCAGTACTTC.

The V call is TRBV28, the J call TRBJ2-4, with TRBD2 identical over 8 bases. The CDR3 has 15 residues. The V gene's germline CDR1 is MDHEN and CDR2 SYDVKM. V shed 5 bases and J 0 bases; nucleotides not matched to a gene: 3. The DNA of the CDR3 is TGTGCCAGCAGTATTAGCGGGGTAGCCAAAAACATTCAGTACTTC. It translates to CASSISGVAKNIQYF.

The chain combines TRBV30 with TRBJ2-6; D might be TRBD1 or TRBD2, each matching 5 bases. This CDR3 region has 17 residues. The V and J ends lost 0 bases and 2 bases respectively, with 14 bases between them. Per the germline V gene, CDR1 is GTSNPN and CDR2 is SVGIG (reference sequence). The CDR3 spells CAWSVLGVSAGANVLTF. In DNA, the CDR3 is TGTGCCTGGAGTGTATTGGGGGTTTCGGCTGGGGCCAACGTCCTGACTTTC.

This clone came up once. CDR3 sequence (DNA): TGTGCCAGCAGCGCCCTAGGAGCGGGGTGGAATGAGCAGTTCTTC. It is translated as CASSALGAGWNEQFF. V is TRBV7-9 and J is TRBJ2-1, with 7 nucleotides matching TRBD2. J lost 7 bases, V lost 5 bases, and 11 bases had no gene match. The CDR3 consists of 15 residues. CDR1 and CDR2 from the germline V gene are SEHNR and FQNEAQ (reference sequence).

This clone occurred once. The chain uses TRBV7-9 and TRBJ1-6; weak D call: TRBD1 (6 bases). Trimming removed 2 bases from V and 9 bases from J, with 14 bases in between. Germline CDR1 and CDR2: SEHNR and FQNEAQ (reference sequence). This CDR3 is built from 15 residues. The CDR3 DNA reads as TGTGCCAGCAGCTTACAGGGGCCGTTGGGTTCACCCCTCCACTTT. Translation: CASSLQGPLGSPLHF.

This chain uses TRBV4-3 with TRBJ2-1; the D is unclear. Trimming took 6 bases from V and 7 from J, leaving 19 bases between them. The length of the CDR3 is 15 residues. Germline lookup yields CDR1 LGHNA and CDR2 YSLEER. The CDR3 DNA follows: TGCGCCAGCAGTCTTAGGACCGGGCAAGCAAATGAGCAGTTCTTC. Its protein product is CASSLRTGQANEQFF.

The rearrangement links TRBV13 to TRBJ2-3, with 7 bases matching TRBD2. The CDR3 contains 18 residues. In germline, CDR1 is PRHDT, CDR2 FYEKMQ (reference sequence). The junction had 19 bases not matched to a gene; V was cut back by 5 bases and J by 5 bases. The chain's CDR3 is CASSQKTVLGGSQDTQYF. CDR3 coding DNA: TGTGCCAGCAGCCAAAAGACGGTCTTGGGCGGGAGTCAAGATACGCAGTATTTT.

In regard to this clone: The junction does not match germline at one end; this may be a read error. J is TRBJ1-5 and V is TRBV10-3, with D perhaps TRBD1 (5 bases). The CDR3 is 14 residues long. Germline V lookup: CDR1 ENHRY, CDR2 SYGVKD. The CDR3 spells CAISESTVQAQHFF. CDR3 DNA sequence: TGTGCCATCAGTGAGTCGACGGTACAGGCCCAACACTTTTTT.

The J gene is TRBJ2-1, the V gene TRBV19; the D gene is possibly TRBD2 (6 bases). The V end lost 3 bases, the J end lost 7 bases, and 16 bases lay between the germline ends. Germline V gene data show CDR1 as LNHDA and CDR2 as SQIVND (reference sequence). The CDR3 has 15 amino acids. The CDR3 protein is CASSIGSGVWNEQFF. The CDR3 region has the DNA TGTGCCAGTAGTATTGGGTCGGGAGTGTGGAATGAGCAGTTCTTC.

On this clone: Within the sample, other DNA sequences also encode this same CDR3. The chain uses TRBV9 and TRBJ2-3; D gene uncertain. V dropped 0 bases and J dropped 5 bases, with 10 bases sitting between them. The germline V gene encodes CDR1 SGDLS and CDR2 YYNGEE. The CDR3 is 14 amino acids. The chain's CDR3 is CASSVGPSGDTQYF. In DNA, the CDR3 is TGTGCCAGCAGCGTAGGCCCCTCGGGAGATACGCAGTATTTT.

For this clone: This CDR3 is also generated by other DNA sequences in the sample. This CDR3 is CASSATGDYGYTF. The DNA of the CDR3 is TGTGCCAGCAGTGCCACCGGGGACTATGGCTACACCTTC. V and J are TRBV6-4 and TRBJ1-2; unclear D gene. Germline CDR1 reads MRHNA; CDR2 reads SNTAGT. This CDR3 region has 13 residues. Trimming shortened V by 4 bases and J by 3 bases, and 9 bases separated the two germline ends.

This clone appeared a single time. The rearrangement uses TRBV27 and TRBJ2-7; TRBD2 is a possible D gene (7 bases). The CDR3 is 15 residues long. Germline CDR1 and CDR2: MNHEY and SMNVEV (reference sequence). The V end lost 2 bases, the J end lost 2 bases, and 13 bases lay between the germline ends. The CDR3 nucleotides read TGTGCCAGCAGTTTAAGGCGGGGGCCCACCTACGAGCAGTACTTC. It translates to CASSLRRGPTYEQYF.

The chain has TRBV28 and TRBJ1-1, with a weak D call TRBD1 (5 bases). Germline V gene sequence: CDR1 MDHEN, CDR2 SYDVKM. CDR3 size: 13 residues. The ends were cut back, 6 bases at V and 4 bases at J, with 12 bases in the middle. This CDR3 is CASSNTGGTEAFF. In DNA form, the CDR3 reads TGTGCCAGCAGCAATACAGGTGGCACTGAAGCTTTCTTT.

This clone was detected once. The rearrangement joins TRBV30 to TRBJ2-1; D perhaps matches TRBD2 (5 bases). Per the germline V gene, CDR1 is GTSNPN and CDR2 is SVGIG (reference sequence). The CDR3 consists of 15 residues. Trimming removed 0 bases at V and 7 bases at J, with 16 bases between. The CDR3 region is CAWSVGLTVPNEQFF. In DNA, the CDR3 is TGTGCCTGGAGTGTAGGACTGACGGTACCGAATGAGCAGTTCTTC.

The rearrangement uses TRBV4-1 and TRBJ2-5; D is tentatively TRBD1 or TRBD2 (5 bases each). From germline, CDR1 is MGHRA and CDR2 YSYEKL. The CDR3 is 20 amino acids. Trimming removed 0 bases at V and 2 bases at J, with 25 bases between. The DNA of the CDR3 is TGCGCCAGCAGCCAAGAAGTCCCGGGACCCAGAGTGGGGAGTCAAGAGACCCAGTACTTC. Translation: CASSQEVPGPRVGSQETQYF.

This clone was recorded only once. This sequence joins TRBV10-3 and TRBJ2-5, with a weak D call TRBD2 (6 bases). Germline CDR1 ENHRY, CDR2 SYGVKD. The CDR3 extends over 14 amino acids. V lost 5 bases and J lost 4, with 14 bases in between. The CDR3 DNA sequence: TGTGCCATCAGTACCTCCGGGGGTGGAGAGACCCAGTACTTC. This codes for CAISTSGGGETQYF.

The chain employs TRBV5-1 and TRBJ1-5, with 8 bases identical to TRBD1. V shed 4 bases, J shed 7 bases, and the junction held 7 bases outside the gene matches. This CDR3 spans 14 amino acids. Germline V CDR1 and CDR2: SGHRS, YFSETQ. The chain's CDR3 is CASSPGAGGQPQHF. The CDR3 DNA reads TGCGCCAGCAGCCCGGGGGCAGGGGGCCAGCCCCAGCATTTT.

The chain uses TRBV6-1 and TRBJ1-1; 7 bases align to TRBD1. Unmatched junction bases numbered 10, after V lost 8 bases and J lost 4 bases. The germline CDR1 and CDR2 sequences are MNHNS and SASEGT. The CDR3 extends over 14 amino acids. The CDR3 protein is CASSIQGMGTEAFF. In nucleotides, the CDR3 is TGTGCCAGCTCCATACAGGGGATGGGCACTGAAGCTTTCTTT.

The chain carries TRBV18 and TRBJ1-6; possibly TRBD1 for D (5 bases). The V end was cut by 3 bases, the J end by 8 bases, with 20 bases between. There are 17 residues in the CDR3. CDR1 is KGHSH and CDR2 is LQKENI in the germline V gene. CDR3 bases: TGTGCCAGCTCACCCGGGGGAATGGGGGAGAAAGATTCACCCCTCCACTTT. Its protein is CASSPGGMGEKDSPLHF.

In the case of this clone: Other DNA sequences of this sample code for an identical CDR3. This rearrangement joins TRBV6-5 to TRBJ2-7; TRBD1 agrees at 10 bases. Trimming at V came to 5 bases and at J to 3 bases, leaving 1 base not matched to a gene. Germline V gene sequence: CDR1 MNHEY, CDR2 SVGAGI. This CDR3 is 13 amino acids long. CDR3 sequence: CASSRDRGYEQYF. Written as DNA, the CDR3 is TGTGCCAGCAGTCGGGACAGGGGCTACGAGCAGTACTTC.

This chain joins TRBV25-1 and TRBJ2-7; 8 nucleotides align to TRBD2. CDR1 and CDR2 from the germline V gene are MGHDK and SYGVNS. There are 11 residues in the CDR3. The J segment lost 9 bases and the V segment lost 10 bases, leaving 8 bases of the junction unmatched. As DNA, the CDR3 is TGTGCCACCTCCGGGGGGGCGGGGCAGTACTTC. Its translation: CATSGGAGQYF.

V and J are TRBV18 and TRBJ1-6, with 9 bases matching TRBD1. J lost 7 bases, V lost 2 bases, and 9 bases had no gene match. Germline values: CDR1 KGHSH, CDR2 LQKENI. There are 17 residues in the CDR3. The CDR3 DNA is TGTGCCAGCTCACCAGGTGTACAGGGGGCGAAGAATTCACCCCTCCACTTT. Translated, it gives CASSPGVQGAKNSPLHF.